The sequence of this T cell receptor beta chain was determined in a study of somatic mutations in cytotoxic T cells in rheumatoid arthritis. Study details: Including V beta1+ cells that were sequenced for TCRB, some T-cell populations stained with V beta antibodies were flow-sorted at nearly 100% purity.

Once isolated by positive magnetic bead selection, the CD4+ and CD8+ cells had their purity checked by flow cytometry. The ends were cut back, 5 bases at V and 8 bases at J, with 17 bases in the middle. Germline V lookup: CDR1 SGHKS, CDR2 YYEKEE (reference sequence). The length of the CDR3 is 14 residues. This clone was recorded a few times. Antigen: not known. Findings of the study overall: A finding that went unadjusted for multiple comparisons was the slight underrepresentation of TRBV07 in rheumatoid arthritis patients.

Assay used: immunoSEQ multiplex PCR; TCRdb lists only in-frame clones, some missing. The table records 10,000 to 15,000 clones, under 80% of them present only once. The chain is built from TRBV5-5 and TRBJ1-5; D perhaps matches TRBD1 (6 bases). The material sequenced was CD8+ T cells sorted from blood. The sequence was collected from a man aged 65-85 years in good health. The CDR3 nucleotides read TGTGCCAGCAGACTTGGGGGGGGGCTGGAGCCCCAGCATTTT. This encodes CASRLGGGLEPQHF.